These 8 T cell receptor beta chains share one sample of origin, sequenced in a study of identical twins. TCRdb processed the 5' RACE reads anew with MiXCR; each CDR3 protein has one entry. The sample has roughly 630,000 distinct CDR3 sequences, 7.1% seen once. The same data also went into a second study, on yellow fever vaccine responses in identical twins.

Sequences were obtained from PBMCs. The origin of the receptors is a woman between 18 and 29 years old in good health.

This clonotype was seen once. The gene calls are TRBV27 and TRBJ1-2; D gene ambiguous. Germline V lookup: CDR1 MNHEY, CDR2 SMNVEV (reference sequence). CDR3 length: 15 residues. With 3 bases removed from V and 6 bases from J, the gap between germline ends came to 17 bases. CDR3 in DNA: TGTGCCAGCAGTTTTGGAGGGTCCGGGTGGGATGGCTACACCTTC. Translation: CASSFGGSGWDGYTF.

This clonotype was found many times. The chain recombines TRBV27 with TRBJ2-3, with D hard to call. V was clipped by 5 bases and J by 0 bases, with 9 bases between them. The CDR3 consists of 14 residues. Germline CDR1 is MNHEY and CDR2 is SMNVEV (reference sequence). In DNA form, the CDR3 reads TGTGCCAGCAGTCAAAAAGCTAGCACAGATACGCAGTATTTT. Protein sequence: CASSQKASTDTQYF.

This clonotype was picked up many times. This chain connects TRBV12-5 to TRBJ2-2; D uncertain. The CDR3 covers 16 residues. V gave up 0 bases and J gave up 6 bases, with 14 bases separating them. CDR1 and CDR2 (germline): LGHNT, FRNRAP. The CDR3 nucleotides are TGTGCTAGTGGTTTGGTACTTGGGTTTTCCCCCGGGGAGCTGTTTTTT. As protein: CASGLVLGFSPGELFF.

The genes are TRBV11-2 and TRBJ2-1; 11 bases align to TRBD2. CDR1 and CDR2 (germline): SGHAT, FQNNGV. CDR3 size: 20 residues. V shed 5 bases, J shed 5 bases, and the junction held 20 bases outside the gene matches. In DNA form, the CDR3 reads TGTGCCAGCAGCCCCACTAGCGGGGGAAGGTTGGGTGGCATTAACAATGAGCAGTTCTTC. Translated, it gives CASSPTSGGRLGGINNEQFF.

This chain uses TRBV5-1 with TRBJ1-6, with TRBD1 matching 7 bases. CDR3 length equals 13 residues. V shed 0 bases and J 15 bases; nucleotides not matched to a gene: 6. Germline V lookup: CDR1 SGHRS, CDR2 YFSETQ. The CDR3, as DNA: TGCGCCAGCAGCTTGGGACAGGGACGAGGCCTCCACTTT. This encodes CASSLGQGRGLHF.

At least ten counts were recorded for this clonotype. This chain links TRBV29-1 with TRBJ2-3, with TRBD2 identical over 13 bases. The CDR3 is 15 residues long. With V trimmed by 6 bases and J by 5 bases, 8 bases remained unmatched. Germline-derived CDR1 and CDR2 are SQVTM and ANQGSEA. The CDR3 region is CSVPTSGGAKDTQYF. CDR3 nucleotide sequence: TGCAGCGTGCCCACTAGCGGGGGGGCCAAAGATACGCAGTATTTT.

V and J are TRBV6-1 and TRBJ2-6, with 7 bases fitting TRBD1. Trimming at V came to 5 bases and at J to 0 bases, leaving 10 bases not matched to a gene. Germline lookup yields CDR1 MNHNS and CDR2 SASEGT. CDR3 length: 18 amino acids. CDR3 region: CASSRYRGTDSGANVLTF. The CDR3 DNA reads TGTGCCAGCAGTAGATACAGGGGAACGGACTCTGGGGCCAACGTCCTGACTTTC.

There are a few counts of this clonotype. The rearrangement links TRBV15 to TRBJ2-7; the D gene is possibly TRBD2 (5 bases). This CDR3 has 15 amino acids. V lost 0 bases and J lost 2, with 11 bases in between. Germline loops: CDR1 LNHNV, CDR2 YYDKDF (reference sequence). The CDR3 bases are TGTGCCACCAGCAGAGAGGCGGGTCAACCCTACGAGCAGTACTTC. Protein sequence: CATSREAGQPYEQYF.